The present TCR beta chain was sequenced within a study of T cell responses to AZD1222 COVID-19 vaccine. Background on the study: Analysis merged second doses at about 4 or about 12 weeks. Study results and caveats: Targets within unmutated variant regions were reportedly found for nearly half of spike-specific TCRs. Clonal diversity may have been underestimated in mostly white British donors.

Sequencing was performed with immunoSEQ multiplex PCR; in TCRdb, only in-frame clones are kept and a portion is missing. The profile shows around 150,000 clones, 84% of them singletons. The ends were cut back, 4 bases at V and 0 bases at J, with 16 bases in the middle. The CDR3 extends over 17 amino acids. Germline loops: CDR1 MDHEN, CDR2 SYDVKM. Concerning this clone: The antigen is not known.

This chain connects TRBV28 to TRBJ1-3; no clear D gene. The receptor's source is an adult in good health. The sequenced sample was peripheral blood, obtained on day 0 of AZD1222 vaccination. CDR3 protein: CASSSLTTVVSGNTIYF. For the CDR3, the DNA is TGTGCCAGCAGTTCCCTAACAACAGTGGTCTCTGGAAACACCATATATTTT.